These 4 T cell receptor beta chains share one sample of origin, sequenced in a study of T cells after posttransplantation cyclophosphamide. Clones were read by immunoSEQ multiplex PCR, and TCRdb kept only the in-frame ones, dropping some. Of 30,000 or so clones listed, approximately 90% are singletons. The sequenced material came from PBMCs. The receptors originated from a man over 45.

J is TRBJ1-4 and V is TRBV11-3; the match to TRBD1 covers 9 bases. Germline-derived CDR1 and CDR2 are SGHNT and YENEEA. V was clipped by 6 bases and J by 10 bases; unmatched bases: 12. The CDR3 is 15 residues long. CDR3 coding DNA: TGTGCCAGCAGTTCATTCACCGGGACAGGGTCAAAACTGTTTTTT. This codes for CASSSFTGTGSKLFF.

The chain is built from TRBV7-2 and TRBJ1-5, with D tentatively TRBD1 (6 bases). The CDR3 covers 16 residues. V lost 5 bases and J 2 bases, leaving 16 bases between the germline ends. The germline V gene encodes CDR1 SGHTA and CDR2 FQGNSA. CDR3 amino acids: CASSLETGMGNQPQHF. The CDR3 DNA sequence: TGTGCCAGCAGCCTAGAGACAGGAATGGGCAATCAGCCCCAGCATTTT. Filled out from reference TRBV7-2 and TRBJ1-5, the complete variable domain reads GAGVSQSPSNKVTEKGKDVELRCDPISGHTALYWYRQSLGQGLEFLIYFQGNSAPDKSGLPSDRFSAERTGGSVSTLTIQRTQQEDSAVYLCASSLETGMGNQPQHFGDGTRLSIL.

This rearrangement joins TRBV6-1 to TRBJ2-5; weak D call: TRBD1 (5 bases). With the DNA end fitting TRBJ2-7 better, the J assignment may be wrong. Germline assignment: CDR1 MNHNS and CDR2 SASEGT. The CDR3 covers 12 residues. The CDR3 sequence is CASRAQAYEQYF. CDR3 in DNA: TGTGCCAGCAGAGCACAGGCCTACGAGCAGTACTTC.

The chain links TRBV18 to TRBJ2-1, with TRBD2 as a possible D gene (5 bases). V shed 2 bases and J shed 7 bases, with 9 bases lying between them. The CDR3 runs 13 residues. Germline loops: CDR1 KGHSH, CDR2 LQKENI. CDR3 nucleotides: TGTGCCAGCTCACCAGTTCAGCGGAATGAGCAGTTCTTC. Protein product: CASSPVQRNEQFF.